The 15 T cell receptor beta chains below were found in one sample sequenced in a study of metastatic and nonmetastatic thyroid tumors. Thyroid surgery was performed in patients who had received no treatment beforehand. From the PCR reads, TCRdb re-called clones with MiXCR. The repertoire holds about 39,000 clones, approximately 20% seen once, with roughly an eighth in the top ten. The sample was tumor tissue. Receptors originate from a female donor with papillary thyroid cancer or a benign thyroid nodule (not recorded which). Some clones in this sample may be carry-over from other donors' samples.

Ten or more counts support this clone. The chain combines TRBV7-3 with TRBJ2-1, with D hard to call. The CDR3 is 13 amino acids. Germline V gene data show CDR1 as SGHTA and CDR2 as FQGTGA. The V end lost 1 base, the J end lost 4 bases, and 5 bases lay between the germline ends. The CDR3 spells CASSLNSYNEQFF. The CDR3 DNA sequence: TGTGCCAGCAGCTTAAACAGTTACAATGAGCAGTTCTTC.

This clone was counted between two and nine times. The gene calls are TRBV6-1 and TRBJ2-7, with TRBD1 matching 7 bases. Germline values: CDR1 MNHNS, CDR2 SASEGT. This CDR3 contains 13 residues. Trimming removed 5 bases from V and 2 bases from J; junction bases left unmatched: 3. In DNA, the CDR3 is TGTGCCAGCAGTCGACAGGGTCCCTACGAGCAGTACTTC. Translating gives CASSRQGPYEQYF.

This clone was recorded many times. CDR3 coding DNA: TGTGCCAGCAGCGTAGAGGTTGAGGGGATCTATGGCTACACCTTC. Translating it yields CASSVEVEGIYGYTF. The chain combines TRBV9 with TRBJ1-2, with D possibly being TRBD1 (5 bases). Germline values: CDR1 SGDLS, CDR2 YYNGEE. The CDR3 has 15 residues. Trimming cost V 0 bases and J 4 bases, with 13 bases left between them.

The chain combines TRBV5-4 with TRBJ2-3; tentative D call: TRBD2 (6 bases). Trimming cost V 3 bases and J 2 bases, with 19 bases left between them. Germline values: CDR1 SGHNT, CDR2 YYREEE (reference sequence). CDR3 length: 17 residues. CDR3 sequence reads: CASSSEGGRPNTDTQYF. For the CDR3, the DNA is TGTGCCAGCAGCTCCGAGGGAGGACGCCCGAACACAGATACGCAGTATTTT.

Ten or more counts support this clone. The chain joins TRBV29-1 to TRBJ2-1; 9 bases are a match to TRBD2. Germline CDR1 SQVTM, CDR2 ANQGSEA. CDR3 size: 15 residues. V shed 4 bases, J shed 4 bases, and the junction held 8 bases outside the gene matches. The CDR3 DNA reads as TGCAGCGTTGCGGATGTCCTAGCGGGATACAATGAGCAGTTCTTC. This sequence encodes CSVADVLAGYNEQFF.

As to this clone: Given a much more abundant clone one base away, this may be a read error. CDR3 sequence: CAGSRGLAGGYEQFF. CDR3 DNA: TGCGCCGGCAGCCGAGGACTAGCGGGGGGATATGAGCAGTTCTTC. The chain links TRBV5-1 to TRBJ2-1, with TRBD2 matching over 14 bases. This CDR3 has 15 residues. Germline CDR1 reads SGHRS; CDR2 reads YFSETQ.

This clone was observed at least ten times. Other nucleotide sequences in the sample specify the same CDR3. This chain links TRBV7-8 with TRBJ1-6, with D possibly being TRBD1 (6 bases). The V and J ends lost 5 bases and 9 bases respectively, with 17 bases between them. Germline lookup yields CDR1 SGHVS and CDR2 FQNEAQ. CDR3 length: 15 amino acids. CDR3 DNA: TGTGCCAGCAGCCCGGGAAGGGGGGGGGGTTCACCCCTCCACTTT. Amino acids: CASSPGRGGGSPLHF.

This clone occurred many times. This chain connects TRBV5-4 to TRBJ1-2; D gene uncertain. The V gene lost 0 bases and the J gene lost 5 bases, with 8 bases spanning the gap. The CDR3 has 13 residues. CDR1 is SGHNT and CDR2 is YYREEE in the germline V gene (reference sequence). The CDR3 region has the DNA TGTGCCAGCAGCTTGGCGCAGGATTATGGCTACACCTTC. Its translation: CASSLAQDYGYTF. The whole variable domain, remainder taken from reference TRBV5-4 and TRBJ1-2, is ETGVTQSPTHLIKTRGQQVTLRCSSQSGHNTVSWYQQALGQGPQFIFQYYREEENGRGNFPPRFSGLQFPNYSSELNVNALELDDSALYLCASSLAQDYGYTFGSGTRLTVV.

This clone was seen repeatedly, ten times or more. The chain links TRBV20-1 to TRBJ1-3; no clear D gene. The CDR3 is 13 residues long. CDR1 and CDR2 from the germline V gene are DFQATT and SNEGSKA (reference sequence). V lost 7 bases and J 0 bases, leaving 10 bases between the germline ends. For the CDR3, the DNA is TGCAGTGTGCCGGCTAACTCTGGAAACACCATATATTTT. This gives the protein CSVPANSGNTIYF.

A word on this clone: The junction departs from germline at one end; a sequencing error may be responsible. Different DNA sequences within this sample yield the same CDR3. The rearrangement uses TRBV5-8 and TRBJ1-1, with TRBD1 matching over 8 bases. The CDR3 extends over 15 amino acids. Germline lookup yields CDR1 SGHTS and CDR2 YDEGEE. CDR3 nucleotide sequence: TGTGCCAGCAGCGGTGGGACAGGCGTGAACACTGAAGCTTTCTTC. It encodes CASSGGTGVNTEAFF.

The gene calls are TRBV5-1 and TRBJ2-5; 9 bases are a match to TRBD1. The CDR3 is 17 residues long. V shed 3 bases and J 1 base; nucleotides not matched to a gene: 10. The V gene's germline CDR1 is SGHRS and CDR2 YFSETQ. CDR3 sequence reads: CASSWGGQGYPQETQYF. The CDR3 DNA follows: TGCGCCAGCAGCTGGGGGGGACAGGGTTACCCCCAAGAGACCCAGTACTTC.

This clone was detected many times. This chain joins TRBV20-1 and TRBJ1-5; D gene uncertain. Germline V gene lookup returns CDR1 DFQATT and CDR2 SNEGSKA (reference sequence). The CDR3 consists of 16 residues. With 0 bases removed from V and 4 bases from J, the gap between germline ends came to 16 bases. The CDR3 sequence: CSAREPRPGLNQPQHF. CDR3 bases: TGCAGTGCTAGAGAGCCTCGTCCCGGCCTTAATCAGCCCCAGCATTTT.

This clone was recorded a few times. A read error is possible here, since a much larger clone lies one base away. The chain employs TRBV6-5 and TRBJ2-5; TRBD1 is a possible D gene (6 bases). V lost 5 bases to trimming and J lost 6 bases, with 13 bases between them. Germline V lookup: CDR1 MNHEY, CDR2 SVGAGI. There are 13 residues in the CDR3. CDR3 sequence (DNA): TGTGCCAGCAGTCACTTGGACAGCCAGACCCAGTACTTC. Protein sequence: CASSHLDSQTQYF.

This clone turned up a few times. The chain has TRBV6-2 or TRBV6-3 and TRBJ2-7, with D unresolved. The ends were cut back, 10 bases at V and 5 bases at J, with 27 bases in the middle. The CDR3 has 16 residues. Per germline, CDR1 MNHEY and CDR2 SVGEGT. This CDR3 is CANRLDTRSAWDEQYF. The CDR3 region has the DNA TGTGCCAACAGACTCGACACACGATCTGCTTGGGACGAGCAGTACTTC.

This clone came up many times. This sequence joins TRBV20-1 and TRBJ2-7; TRBD1 matches 9 bases. The V segment lost 4 bases and the J segment 4 bases; nucleotides outside the gene matches: 5. The CDR3 extends over 13 amino acids. In germline, CDR1 is DFQATT, CDR2 SNEGSKA (reference sequence). This CDR3 reads CSAIKDRGYEQYF. For the CDR3, the DNA is TGCAGTGCTATCAAGGACAGGGGTTACGAGCAGTACTTC.